The 2 T cell receptor beta chains below were found in one sample sequenced in a study of T cell changes during pregnancy in multiple sclerosis. Sequenced by immunoSEQ multiplex PCR; TCRdb stores in-frame clones only, minus some. Of about 32,000 clones listed, roughly 91% are singletons. The sample was CD4+ T cells from peripheral blood mononuclear cells, taken in the second trimester of pregnancy. The origin of the receptors is a female donor with multiple sclerosis, enrolled in a pregnancy study.

The chain links TRBV28 to TRBJ2-1; D might be TRBD1 (6 bases). The CDR3 extends over 15 amino acids. V lost 1 base to trimming and J lost 15 bases, with 22 bases between them. Germline CDR1 and CDR2: MDHEN and SYDVKM. Here the CDR3 DNA reads TGTGCCAGCAGTTTATTACCACGACCGGAACAGGGCCTGTTCTTC. Translation gives CASSLLPRPEQGLFF.

Here the CDR3 DNA reads TGCGCCAGCCGAAAAATTGACAGAGCTTATCAGCCCCAGCATTTT. This gives the protein CASRKIDRAYQPQHF. This chain links TRBV23-1 with TRBJ1-5; D may be TRBD1 (5 bases). TRBV23-1 has ORF status, its function being uncertain. The CDR3 runs 15 residues. V lost 8 bases and J lost 5, with 19 bases in between.